Each of the 31 T cell receptor beta chains below was sequenced from the same sample in a study of blood T cell repertoires in COVID-19 (dated by TCRdb to between 2020 and 2021). The library was obtained by the immunoSEQ multiplex PCR assay. TCRdb limited this immuneACCESS table to in-frame rearrangements with V and J called. A share of clones is missing; checked studies link under half to unresolved V genes, and the rest is unexplained. This sample holds about 230,000 clones; more than 65% were observed only once. Approximately 8.7% of the sample comes from the top ten. Specimen: peripheral blood. The receptors here all came from a woman aged 80 or over with acute or convalescent COVID-19.

The V call is TRBV19, the J call TRBJ2-2; the D gene is possibly TRBD1 (5 bases). The length of the CDR3 is 16 residues. Germline lookup yields CDR1 LNHDA and CDR2 SQIVND (reference sequence). V was clipped by 9 bases and J by 4 bases, with 21 bases between them. CDR3 nucleotide sequence: TGTGCCAGCTACGTCCATGGGGCAACATCCACCGGGGAGCTGTTTTTT. Translated: CASYVHGATSTGELFF.

As regards this clone: Other nucleotide sequences in the sample specify the same CDR3. The chain employs TRBV7-9 and TRBJ1-1, with D perhaps matching TRBD1 (6 bases). This CDR3 has 14 amino acids. V lost 1 base, J lost 5 bases, and 11 bases lay in between. In germline, CDR1 is SEHNR, CDR2 FQNEAQ (reference sequence). The CDR3 nucleotides are TGTGCCAGCAGCTTAGGGGGGCTAGGGACTGAAGCTTTCTTT. This gives the protein CASSLGGLGTEAFF.

The gene calls are TRBV6-5 and TRBJ1-1; 9 bases are shared with TRBD1. Germline CDR1 and CDR2: MNHEY and SVGAGI. The CDR3 is made up of 14 amino acids. The J segment lost 4 bases and the V segment lost 6 bases, leaving 6 bases of the junction unmatched. CDR3 in amino acids: CASRLQGAPTEAFF. CDR3 in DNA: TGTGCCAGCAGGCTACAGGGGGCGCCCACTGAAGCTTTCTTT.

This clone occurred a few times. The chain links TRBV5-5 to TRBJ1-4, with D possibly being TRBD1 (6 bases). The CDR3 sequence is 17 residues long. Germline CDR1 SGHKS, CDR2 YYEKEE (reference sequence). Trimming took 1 base from V and 2 from J, leaving 15 bases between them. CDR3 in DNA: TGTGCCAGCAGCTTGAACACACGGGGGGCGACTAATGAAAAACTGTTTTTT. Translation gives CASSLNTRGATNEKLFF. The variable domain in full, completed from reference TRBV5-5 and TRBJ1-4, reads DAGVTQSPTHLIKTRGQQVTLRCSPISGHKSVSWYQQVLGQGPQFIFQYYEKEERGRGNFPDRFSARQFPNYSSELNVNALLLGDSALYLCASSLNTRGATNEKLFFGSGTQLSVL.

This CDR3 is CASIAPSGANVLTF. In DNA, the CDR3 is TGTGCCAGCATAGCGCCCTCTGGGGCCAACGTCCTGACTTTC. The chain employs TRBV6-5 and TRBJ2-6; possibly TRBD2 for D (5 bases). Trimming stripped 7 bases from V and 0 bases from J, with 7 bases between. In germline, CDR1 is MNHEY, CDR2 SVGAGI. The CDR3 spans 14 residues.

The chain joins TRBV28 to TRBJ2-5; 8 bases map to TRBD2. Germline V gene data show CDR1 as MDHEN and CDR2 as SYDVKM. V shed 4 bases and J 11 bases; nucleotides not matched to a gene: 12. CDR3 size: 14 residues. In DNA form, the CDR3 reads TGTGCCAGCAGTTGGGACGGGAGGGCAAATGGGCAGTACTTC. Protein product: CASSWDGRANGQYF.

This clone was seen once. This chain links TRBV6-1 with TRBJ2-1; 7 positions match TRBD2. This CDR3 is 18 amino acids long. V gave up 2 bases and J gave up 4 bases; unmatched junction bases: 14. Germline V gene data show CDR1 as MNHNS and CDR2 as SASEGT. Here the CDR3 DNA reads TGTGCCAGCAGTGAACGACTAGCCGACCCTACCCTATACAATGAGCAGTTCTTC. It is translated as CASSERLADPTLYNEQFF.

Only a few counts were recorded for this clone. V gene TRBV11-2 combines with J gene TRBJ2-3, with D perhaps TRBD2 (5 bases). V lost 1 base to trimming and J lost 3 bases, with 14 bases between them. Germline values: CDR1 SGHAT, CDR2 FQNNGV. The CDR3 loop spans 16 amino acids. In DNA, the CDR3 is TGTGCCAGCAGCTTAGCTGTGGGCGCGGGTACAGATACGCAGTATTTT. Its translation is CASSLAVGAGTDTQYF.

V and J are TRBV4-1 and TRBJ1-3, with D possibly being TRBD1 (6 bases). Deletions cut 3 bases from V and 4 bases from J, with 10 bases between. The V gene's germline CDR1 is MGHRA and CDR2 YSYEKL. This CDR3 region has 14 residues. CDR3 sequence: CASSQGAGGNTIYF. The CDR3 DNA reads TGCGCCAGCAGCCAGGGGGCAGGGGGAAACACCATATATTTT.

This clone has more than one count but fewer than ten. This chain joins TRBV27 and TRBJ2-1; 8 bases align to TRBD1. This CDR3 is built from 14 residues. Germline V CDR1 and CDR2: MNHEY, SMNVEV (reference sequence). Trimming took 7 bases from V and 4 from J; bases not matched to a gene: 6. For the CDR3, the DNA is TGTGCCAGCACCCGACAGGGGACTTACAATGAGCAGTTCTTC. Amino acids: CASTRQGTYNEQFF.

This chain links TRBV5-6 with TRBJ2-1, with a weak D call TRBD2 (6 bases). The CDR3 is made up of 19 amino acids. With 1 base removed from V and 3 bases from J, the gap between germline ends came to 23 bases. In germline, CDR1 is SGHDT, CDR2 YYEEEE. The CDR3 nucleotides are TGTGCCAGCAGCTTGATCCTTAACAACCGGGACTCCGGCTACAATGAGCAGTTCTTC. This sequence encodes CASSLILNNRDSGYNEQFF.

The chain has TRBV11-2 and TRBJ2-5, with a weak D call TRBD2 (5 bases). V lost 1 base and J lost 0, with 9 bases in between. CDR3 size: 15 residues. The germline V gene has CDR1 SGHAT and CDR2 FQNNGV. The CDR3 DNA reads as TGTGCCAGCAGCTTAGTGGGCGGGTACCAAGAGACCCAGTACTTC. Amino acid sequence: CASSLVGGYQETQYF.

This clone occurred once. This sequence joins TRBV6-2 or TRBV6-3 and TRBJ2-1; 7 bases fit TRBD1. Germline CDR1 is MNHEY and CDR2 is SVGEGT. The CDR3 is 15 amino acids. After removal of 2 bases from V and 9 bases from J, the junction contained 10 bases not matched to a gene. CDR3 nucleotide sequence: TGTGCCAGCAGTTACACCACCTCGACAGGGATTGAGCAGTTCTTC. Translation gives CASSYTTSTGIEQFF.

The chain is built from TRBV6-5 and TRBJ1-1; 7 nucleotides match TRBD1. Germline trimming cut 6 bases from V and 7 bases from J; bases unmatched to any gene: 11. The CDR3 loop spans 14 amino acids. Germline V CDR1 and CDR2: MNHEY, SVGAGI. The CDR3 nucleotides are TGTGCCAGCAGACGTCCCGGGACAGCAAATGAAGCTTTCTTT. Its translation is CASRRPGTANEAFF.

The chain combines TRBV24-1 with TRBJ2-3, with TRBD1 identical over 10 bases. CDR3 length: 14 residues. Trimming removed 9 bases from V and 1 base from J; junction bases left unmatched: 3. Germline-derived CDR1 and CDR2 are KGHDR and SFDVKD. The CDR3 nucleotides read TGTGCCACCTCGGGGACAGGGGGCACAGATACGCAGTATTTT. Protein product: CATSGTGGTDTQYF.

V and J are TRBV19 and TRBJ2-7, with D possibly being TRBD1 (6 bases). The CDR3 is made up of 14 amino acids. Germline CDR1 and CDR2: LNHDA and SQIVND (reference sequence). V was trimmed by 5 bases and J by 3 bases, leaving 14 bases between them. The CDR3 bases are TGTGCCAGTAGTGCCACCAGGGGAATCTACGAGCAGTACTTC. Translating it yields CASSATRGIYEQYF.

The chain carries TRBV25-1 and TRBJ1-2, with D perhaps matching TRBD1 (5 bases). Trimming stripped 3 bases from V and 5 bases from J, with 10 bases between. Germline CDR1 MGHDK, CDR2 SYGVNS. The CDR3 spans 13 residues. The CDR3 nucleotides read TGTGCCAGCAGTGACACTTCAGGGTATGGCTACACCTTC. It codes for CASSDTSGYGYTF.

V gene TRBV2 combines with J gene TRBJ2-7; 7 nucleotides line up with TRBD2. Germline CDR1 reads SNHLY; CDR2 reads FYNNEI. The CDR3 is 13 residues long. The junction had 5 bases not matched to a gene; V was cut back by 3 bases and J by 6 bases. CDR3 sequence (DNA): TGTGCCAGCAGTGAGGAGGGAGGGGTCGAGCAGTACTTC. This codes for CASSEEGGVEQYF.

V is TRBV3-1 (or the pseudogene TRBV3-2) and J is TRBJ1-3, with TRBD1 matching over 7 bases. V was pared by 2 bases and J by 3 bases, with 10 bases of the junction left unmatched. CDR3 length: 17 residues. Germline CDR1 is LGHDT and CDR2 is YNNKEL (reference sequence). The DNA of the CDR3 is TGTGCCAGCAGCCAAAGTTTCACAGGGGATCTTGGAAACACCATATATTTT. Residues: CASSQSFTGDLGNTIYF.

This rearrangement joins TRBV6-1 to TRBJ2-1; D possibly corresponds to TRBD1 (7 bases). The CDR3 has 16 amino acids. Germline CDR1 and CDR2: MNHNS and SASEGT. Trimming shortened V by 3 bases and J by 6 bases, and 18 bases separated the two germline ends. The DNA for the CDR3 is TGTGCCAGCAGTGACCCTAGGGGGGCAGGGGGCAATGAGCAGTTCTTC. Protein sequence: CASSDPRGAGGNEQFF.

This clone came up a few times. V and J are TRBV30 and TRBJ1-3, with 12 bases matching TRBD1. The CDR3 runs to 15 residues. The trim removed 7 bases at V and 0 bases at J, leaving 4 bases unmatched. Per the germline V gene, CDR1 is GTSNPN and CDR2 is SVGIG (reference sequence). The CDR3 DNA sequence: TGTGCCTCCCCGGGACAGGGGGCCTCTGGAAACACCATATATTTT. This codes for CASPGQGASGNTIYF.

This rearrangement joins TRBV7-5 to TRBJ2-1; the D segment call TRBD2 is taken from the table without a DNA check. TRBV7-5 is designated a pseudogene. The CDR3 runs to 11 residues. CDR3 coding DNA: TGTGTCGGACCACTAGCGGGAACGCAGTTCTTC. This translates into CVGPLAGTQFF.

This clone turned up a few times. V usage is TRBV19 and J usage is TRBJ1-6; 10 bases are shared with TRBD1. The CDR3 is 16 amino acids. Germline CDR1 and CDR2: LNHDA and SQIVND (reference sequence). The J segment lost 4 bases and the V segment lost 3 bases, leaving 3 bases of the junction unmatched. The CDR3 nucleotides read TGTGCCAGTAGTATTGGGACAGGGGCATATAATTCACCCCTCCACTTT. Its translation is CASSIGTGAYNSPLHF.

This chain links TRBV14 with TRBJ1-3; 9 positions agree with TRBD1. The CDR3 runs 16 residues. Germline lookup yields CDR1 SGHDN and CDR2 FVKESK. V gave up 4 bases and J gave up 0 bases; unmatched junction bases: 4. CDR3 coding DNA: TGTGCCAGCAGCCTTTGGACAGGGGTCTCTGGAAACACCATATATTTT. As protein: CASSLWTGVSGNTIYF.

The chain couples TRBV7-8 to TRBJ2-7, with 11 positions matching TRBD2. The germline V gene has CDR1 SGHVS and CDR2 FQNEAQ. V gave up 6 bases and J gave up 2 bases; unmatched junction bases: 6. The CDR3 consists of 15 residues. The CDR3 bases are TGTGCCAGCAGGTATGGGACTAGCGGAACCTACGAGCAGTACTTC. Residues: CASRYGTSGTYEQYF.

The V and J genes are TRBV5-1 and TRBJ1-5; 10 nucleotides agree with TRBD1. The CDR3 is 15 amino acids. J gave up 0 bases and V 4 bases, and 1 base lay outside the gene matches. Germline CDR1 and CDR2: SGHRS and YFSETQ. The CDR3 region is CASSRDRGSNQPQHF. The DNA for the CDR3 is TGCGCCAGCAGCAGGGACAGGGGTAGCAATCAGCCCCAGCATTTT.

This clone was seen a single time. The gene calls are TRBV19 and TRBJ1-6, with D perhaps matching TRBD1 (6 bases). Germline lookup yields CDR1 LNHDA and CDR2 SQIVND (reference sequence). The CDR3 runs 13 residues. V dropped 7 bases and J dropped 10 bases, with 14 bases sitting between them. CDR3 amino acids: CASTGQTGSPLHF. DNA of the CDR3: TGTGCCAGTACGGGTCAGACAGGCTCACCCCTCCACTTT.

V gene TRBV9 combines with J gene TRBJ2-1, with D possibly TRBD1 on 6 matching bases. In germline, CDR1 is SGDLS, CDR2 YYNGEE. V was clipped by 0 bases and J by 10 bases, with 11 bases between them. This CDR3 is built from 13 residues. The CDR3 here is CASSVAGVLEQFF. The CDR3 DNA sequence: TGTGCCAGCAGCGTAGCAGGGGTCCTCGAGCAGTTCTTC.

The V call is TRBV5-8, the J call TRBJ1-3; D might be TRBD1 (5 bases). This CDR3 region has 16 residues. The V gene's germline CDR1 is SGHTS and CDR2 YDEGEE. V was cut by 4 bases and J by 1 base, with 15 bases left in between. This CDR3 reads CASSQARQGSGNTIYF. The CDR3 DNA reads as TGTGCCAGCAGCCAGGCTAGGCAGGGTTCTGGAAACACCATATATTTT.

The chain is built from TRBV2 and TRBJ2-4; D uncertain. V was clipped by 4 bases and J by 3 bases, with 7 bases between them. There are 13 residues in the CDR3. Germline V gene data show CDR1 as SNHLY and CDR2 as FYNNEI. This chain's CDR3 is CASSVEVKNIQYF. In nucleotides, the CDR3 is TGTGCCAGCAGTGTTGAGGTCAAAAACATTCAGTACTTC.

V usage is TRBV20-1 and J usage is TRBJ1-5; no reliable D call. Trimming removed 3 bases from V and 0 bases from J, with 9 bases in between. Looked up from germline, CDR1 is DFQATT and CDR2 is SNEGSKA (reference sequence). This CDR3 is built from 14 residues. The CDR3 DNA reads as TGCAGTGCTAGTTACGGGGTTAGCAATCAGCCCCAGCATTTT. Translation gives CSASYGVSNQPQHF.